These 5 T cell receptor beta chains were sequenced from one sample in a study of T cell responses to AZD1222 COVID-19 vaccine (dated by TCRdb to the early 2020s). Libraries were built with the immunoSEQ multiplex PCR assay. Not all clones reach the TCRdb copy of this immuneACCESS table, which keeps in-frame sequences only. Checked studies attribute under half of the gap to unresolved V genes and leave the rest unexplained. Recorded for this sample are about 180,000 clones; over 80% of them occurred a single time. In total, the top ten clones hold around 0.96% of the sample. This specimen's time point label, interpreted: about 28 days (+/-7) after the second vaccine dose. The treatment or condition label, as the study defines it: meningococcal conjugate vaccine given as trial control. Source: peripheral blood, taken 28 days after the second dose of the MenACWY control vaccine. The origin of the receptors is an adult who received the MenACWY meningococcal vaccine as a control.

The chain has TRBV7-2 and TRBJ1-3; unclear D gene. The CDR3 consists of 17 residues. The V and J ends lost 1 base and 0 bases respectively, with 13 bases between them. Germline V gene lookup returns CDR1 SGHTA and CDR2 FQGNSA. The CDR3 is CASSLESPFISGNTIYF. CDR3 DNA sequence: TGTGCCAGCAGCTTAGAGAGTCCATTCATCTCTGGAAACACCATATATTTT.

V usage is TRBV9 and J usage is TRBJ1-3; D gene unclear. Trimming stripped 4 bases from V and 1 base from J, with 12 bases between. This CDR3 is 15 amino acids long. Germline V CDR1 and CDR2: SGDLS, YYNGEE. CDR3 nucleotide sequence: TGTGCCAGCAGCCCCCATTCGGGTTCTGGAAACACCATATATTTT. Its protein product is CASSPHSGSGNTIYF.

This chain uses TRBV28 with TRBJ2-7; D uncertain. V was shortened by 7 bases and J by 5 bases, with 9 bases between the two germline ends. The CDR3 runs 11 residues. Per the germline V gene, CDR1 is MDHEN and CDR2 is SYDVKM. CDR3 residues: CASNSLNEQYF. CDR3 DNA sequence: TGTGCCAGCAACAGTCTCAACGAGCAGTACTTC. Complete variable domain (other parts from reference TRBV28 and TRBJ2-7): DVKVTQSSRYLVKRTGEKVFLECVQDMDHENMFWYRQDPGLGLRLIYFSYDVKMKEKGDIPEGYSVSREKKERFSLILESASTNQTSMYLCASNSLNEQYFGPGTRLTVT.

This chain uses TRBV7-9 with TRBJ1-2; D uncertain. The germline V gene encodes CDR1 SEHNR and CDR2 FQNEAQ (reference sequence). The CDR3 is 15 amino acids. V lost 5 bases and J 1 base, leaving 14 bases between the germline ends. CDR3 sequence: CASSQFMNLNYGYTF. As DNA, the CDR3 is TGTGCCAGCAGCCAGTTCATGAACCTTAACTATGGCTACACCTTC.

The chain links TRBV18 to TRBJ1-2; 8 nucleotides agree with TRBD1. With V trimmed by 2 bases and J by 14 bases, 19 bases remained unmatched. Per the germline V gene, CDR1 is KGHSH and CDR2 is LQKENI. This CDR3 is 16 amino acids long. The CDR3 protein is CASSPKTFIGQGWVTF. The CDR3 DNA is TGTGCCAGCTCACCAAAGACCTTTATTGGACAGGGATGGGTGACCTTC.